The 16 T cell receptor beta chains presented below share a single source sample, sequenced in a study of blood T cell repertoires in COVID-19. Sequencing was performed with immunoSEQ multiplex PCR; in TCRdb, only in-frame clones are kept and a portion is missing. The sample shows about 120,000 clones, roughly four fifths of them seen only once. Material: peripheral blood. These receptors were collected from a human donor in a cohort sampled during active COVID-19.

DNA of the CDR3: TGTGCCAGCAGCTTAGATTTTCTAGCGGGGGCGACGAACACCGGGGAGCTGTTTTTT. Its protein is CASSLDFLAGATNTGELFF. The chain recombines TRBV7-2 with TRBJ2-2; 10 bases match TRBD2. V was pared by 1 base and J by 0 bases, with 8 bases of the junction left unmatched. The CDR3 has 19 amino acids. In germline, CDR1 is SGHTA, CDR2 FQGNSA.

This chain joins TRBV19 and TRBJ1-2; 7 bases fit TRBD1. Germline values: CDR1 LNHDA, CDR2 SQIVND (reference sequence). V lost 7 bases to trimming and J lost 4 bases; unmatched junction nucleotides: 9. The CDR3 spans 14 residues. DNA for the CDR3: TGTGCCAGTATTTCGACAGGGTCTACCTATGGCTACACCTTC. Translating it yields CASISTGSTYGYTF.

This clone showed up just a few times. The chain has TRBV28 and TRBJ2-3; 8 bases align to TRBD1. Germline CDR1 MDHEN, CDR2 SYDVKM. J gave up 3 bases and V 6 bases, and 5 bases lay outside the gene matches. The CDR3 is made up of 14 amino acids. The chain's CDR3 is CASRRTGSTDTQYF. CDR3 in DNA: TGTGCCAGCAGGCGGACAGGGAGTACAGATACGCAGTATTTT.

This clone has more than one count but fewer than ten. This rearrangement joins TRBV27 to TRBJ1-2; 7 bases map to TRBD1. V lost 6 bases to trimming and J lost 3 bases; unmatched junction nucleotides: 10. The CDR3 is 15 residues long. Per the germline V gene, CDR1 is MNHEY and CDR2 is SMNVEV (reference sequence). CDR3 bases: TGTGCCAGCAGGGGCTTACAGGGGCGGGACTATGGCTACACCTTC. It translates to CASRGLQGRDYGYTF.

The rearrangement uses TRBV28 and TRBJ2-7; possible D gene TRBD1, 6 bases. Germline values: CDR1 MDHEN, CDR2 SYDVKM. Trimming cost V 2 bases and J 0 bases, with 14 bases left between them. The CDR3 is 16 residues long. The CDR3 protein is CASSLVGTLGSYEQYF. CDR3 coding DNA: TGTGCCAGCAGTTTAGTAGGGACACTCGGCTCCTACGAGCAGTACTTC. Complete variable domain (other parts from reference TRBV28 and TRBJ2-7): DVKVTQSSRYLVKRTGEKVFLECVQDMDHENMFWYRQDPGLGLRLIYFSYDVKMKEKGDIPEGYSVSREKKERFSLILESASTNQTSMYLCASSLVGTLGSYEQYFGPGTRLTVT.

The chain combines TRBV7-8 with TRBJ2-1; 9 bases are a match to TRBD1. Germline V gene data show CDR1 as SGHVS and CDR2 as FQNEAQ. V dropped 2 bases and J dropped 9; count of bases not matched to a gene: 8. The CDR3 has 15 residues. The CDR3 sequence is CASSLMGQGLVEQFF. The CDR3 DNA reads TGTGCCAGCAGCTTAATGGGACAGGGCCTGGTTGAGCAGTTCTTC.

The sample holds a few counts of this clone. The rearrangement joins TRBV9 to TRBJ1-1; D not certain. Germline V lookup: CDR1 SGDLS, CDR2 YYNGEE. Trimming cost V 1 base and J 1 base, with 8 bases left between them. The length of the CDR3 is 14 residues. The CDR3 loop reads CASSVLSENTEAFF. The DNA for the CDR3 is TGTGCCAGCAGCGTACTTTCAGAGAACACTGAAGCTTTCTTT.

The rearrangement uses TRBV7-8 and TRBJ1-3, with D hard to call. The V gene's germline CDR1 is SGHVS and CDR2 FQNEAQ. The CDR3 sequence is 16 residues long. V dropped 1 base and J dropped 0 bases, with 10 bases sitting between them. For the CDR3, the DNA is TGTGCCAGCAGCTTAGGAAACACAGCCTCTGGAAACACCATATATTTT. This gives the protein CASSLGNTASGNTIYF.

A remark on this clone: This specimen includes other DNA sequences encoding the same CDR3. The CDR3 reads CASSSQGAADTQYF. The CDR3 bases are TGTGCCAGCAGCTCTCAGGGGGCAGCAGATACGCAGTATTTT. The chain recombines TRBV7-9 with TRBJ2-3; TRBD1 aligns across 8 bases. Germline trimming cut 4 bases from V and 4 bases from J; bases unmatched to any gene: 4. Germline CDR1 and CDR2: SEHNR and FQNEAQ (reference sequence). The CDR3 has 14 amino acids.

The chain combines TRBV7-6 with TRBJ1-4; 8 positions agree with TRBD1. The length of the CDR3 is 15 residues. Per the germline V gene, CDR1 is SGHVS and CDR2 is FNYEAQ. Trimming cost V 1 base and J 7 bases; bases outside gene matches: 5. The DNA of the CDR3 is TGTGCCAGCAGCTTAGGGCAGGGGGCGGTTGAAAAACTGTTTTTT. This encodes CASSLGQGAVEKLFF.

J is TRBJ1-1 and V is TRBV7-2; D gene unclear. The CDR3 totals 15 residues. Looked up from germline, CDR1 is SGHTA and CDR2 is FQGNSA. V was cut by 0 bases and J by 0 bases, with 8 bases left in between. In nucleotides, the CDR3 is TGTGCCAGCAGCTTAGCAACCAGAATGAACACTGAAGCTTTCTTT. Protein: CASSLATRMNTEAFF.

The CDR3 protein is CASSREQGNIQYF. Written as DNA, the CDR3 is TGTGCCAGCAGCCGGGAACAGGGGAACATTCAGTACTTC. This chain connects TRBV6-5 to TRBJ2-4; 7 positions agree with TRBD1. The V gene end was trimmed by 6 bases and the J gene end by 7 bases; junction bases not matched to a gene: 6. The CDR3 contains 13 residues. Germline loops: CDR1 MNHEY, CDR2 SVGAGI.

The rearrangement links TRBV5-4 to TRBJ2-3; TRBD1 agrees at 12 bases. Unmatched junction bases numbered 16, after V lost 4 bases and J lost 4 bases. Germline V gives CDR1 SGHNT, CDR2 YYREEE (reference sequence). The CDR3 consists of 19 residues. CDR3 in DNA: TGTGCCAGCAGCAACGAGCTTACGGGGACAGGGGGCCTCGCAGATACGCAGTATTTT. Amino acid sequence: CASSNELTGTGGLADTQYF.

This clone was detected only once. The CDR3 nucleotides are TGTGCCAGCAGCGTAGCTGCGGGGCAACAAAACATTCAGTACTTC. Its protein is CASSVAAGQQNIQYF. The chain has TRBV9 and TRBJ2-4, with D maybe TRBD2 (6 bases). Germline V gives CDR1 SGDLS, CDR2 YYNGEE. V gave up 0 bases and J gave up 5 bases, with 12 bases separating them. The CDR3 totals 15 residues.

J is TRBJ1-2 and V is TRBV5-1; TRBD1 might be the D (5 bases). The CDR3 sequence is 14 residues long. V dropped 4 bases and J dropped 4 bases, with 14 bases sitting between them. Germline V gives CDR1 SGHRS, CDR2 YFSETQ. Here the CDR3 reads CASSRDGGVYGYTF. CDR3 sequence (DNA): TGCGCCAGCAGCAGAGACGGGGGGGTCTATGGCTACACCTTC.

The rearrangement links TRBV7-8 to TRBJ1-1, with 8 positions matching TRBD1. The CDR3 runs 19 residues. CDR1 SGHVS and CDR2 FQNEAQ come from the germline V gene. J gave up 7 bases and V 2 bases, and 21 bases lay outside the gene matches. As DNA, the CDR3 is TGTGCCAGCAGCTTACGGACAGGGCCCGGCTCTGGTATGAGGAGTGAAGCTTTCTTT. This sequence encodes CASSLRTGPGSGMRSEAFF. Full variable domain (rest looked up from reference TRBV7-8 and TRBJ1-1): GAGVSQSPRYKVAKRGQDVALRCDPISGHVSLFWYQQALGQGPEFLTYFQNEAQLDKSGLPSDRFFAERPEGSVSTLKIQRTQQEDSAVYLCASSLRTGPGSGMRSEAFFGQGTRLTVV.